This T cell receptor (beta chain) was observed in a study of beta chain features in type 1 diabetes. General study results and limits: A moderate, significant TCRB CDR3 shortening appeared in type 1 diabetes across four CD4+ subsets.

A few counts support this clone. Its antigen is currently unknown. Trimming removed 5 bases from V and 4 bases from J, with 15 bases in between. Germline V CDR1 and CDR2: SGHVS, FQNEAQ. The CDR3 totals 15 residues. Expressed TCRB transcripts were sequenced after all isolated RNA was converted to cDNA. Profiling relied on immunoSEQ multiplex PCR, and the TCRdb table lists in-frame clones only, not all of them. Altogether 95,000 to 150,000 clones are present, over 15% being singletons, with the ten largest covering roughly 2.5%. Sequenced material: central memory CD4+ T cells from blood. J is TRBJ2-1 and V is TRBV7-8; no firm D call. The receptor was isolated from a man under 40 with type 1 diabetes. CDR3 protein: CASSRILDAYNEQFF. The CDR3 bases are TGTGCCAGCAGCAGAATATTAGACGCTTACAATGAGCAGTTCTTC.